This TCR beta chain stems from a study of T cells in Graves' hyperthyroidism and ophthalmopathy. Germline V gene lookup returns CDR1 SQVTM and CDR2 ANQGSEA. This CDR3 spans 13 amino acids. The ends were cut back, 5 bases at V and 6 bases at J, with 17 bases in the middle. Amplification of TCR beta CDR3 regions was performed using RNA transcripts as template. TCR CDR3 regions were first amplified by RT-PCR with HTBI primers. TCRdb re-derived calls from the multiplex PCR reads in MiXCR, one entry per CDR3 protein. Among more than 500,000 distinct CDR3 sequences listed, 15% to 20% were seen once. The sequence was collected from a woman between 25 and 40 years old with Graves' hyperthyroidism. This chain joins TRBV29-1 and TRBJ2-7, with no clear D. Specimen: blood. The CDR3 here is CSVFSLSHGEQYF. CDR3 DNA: TGCAGCGTTTTTTCCCTGAGTCACGGCGAGCAGTACTTC.